This TCR beta chain was obtained from a study of blood T cell repertoires in COVID-19. With 6 bases clipped from V and 5 bases from J, the junction kept 7 bases outside the gene matches. Germline V lookup: CDR1 KGHSH, CDR2 LQKENI. This CDR3 is built from 15 residues. Generated by immunoSEQ multiplex PCR, the TCRdb table keeps only in-frame clones and is missing some. The sample contains 150,000 to 200,000 clones, about nine tenths of which appear only once. This TCR came from a man aged 50-60 years with acute or convalescent COVID-19. This chain uses TRBV18 with TRBJ1-6, with 7 bases lining up with TRBD1. Sequenced sample: peripheral blood. The CDR3 nucleotides read TGTGCCAGCTCGACGCAGGGACAGAATAATTCACCCCTCCACTTT. Its translation: CASSTQGQNNSPLHF.